The clone carrying this T cell receptor (beta chain) was detected once. Assay: immunoSEQ multiplex PCR; the TCRdb copy retains only in-frame clones and omits some. The sample lists about 77,000 clones, roughly nine tenths occurring once. This entry belongs to a study of T cell responses to AZD1222 COVID-19 vaccine. The V segment lost 2 bases and the J segment 11 bases; nucleotides outside the gene matches: 11. This CDR3 has 16 amino acids. Germline V gene data show CDR1 as WNHNN and CDR2 as SYGVQD (reference sequence). The sequences come from peripheral blood, collected 28 days after the second AZD1222 dose. The gene calls are TRBV10-1 and TRBJ2-1; 11 bases line up with TRBD1. The source is an adult who received the AZD1222 COVID-19 vaccine. CDR3: CASSEPPGTGGYQQFF. The CDR3 nucleotides read TGCGCCAGCAGTGAGCCGCCCGGGACAGGGGGTTACCAGCAGTTCTTC.